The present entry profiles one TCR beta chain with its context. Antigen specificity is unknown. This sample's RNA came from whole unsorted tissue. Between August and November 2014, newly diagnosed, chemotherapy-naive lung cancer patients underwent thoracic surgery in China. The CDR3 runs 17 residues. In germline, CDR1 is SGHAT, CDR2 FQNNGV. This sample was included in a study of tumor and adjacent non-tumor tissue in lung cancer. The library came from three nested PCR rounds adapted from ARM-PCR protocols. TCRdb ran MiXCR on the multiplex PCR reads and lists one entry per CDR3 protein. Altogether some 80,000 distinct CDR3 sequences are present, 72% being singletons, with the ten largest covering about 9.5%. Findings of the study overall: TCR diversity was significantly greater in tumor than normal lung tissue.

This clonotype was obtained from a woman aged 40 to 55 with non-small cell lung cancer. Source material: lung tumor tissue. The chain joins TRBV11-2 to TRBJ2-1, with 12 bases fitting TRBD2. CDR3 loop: CVNSFRATSGRVNEQFF. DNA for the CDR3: TGTGTCAACAGCTTTCGGGCGACTAGCGGGAGAGTCAATGAGCAGTTCTTC. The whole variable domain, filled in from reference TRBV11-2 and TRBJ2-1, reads EAGVAQSPRYKIIEKRQSVAFWCNPISGHATLYWYQQILGQGPKLLIQFQNNGVVDDSQLPKDRFSAERLKGVDSTLKIQPAKLEDSAVYLCVNSFRATSGRVNEQFFGPGTRLTVL.